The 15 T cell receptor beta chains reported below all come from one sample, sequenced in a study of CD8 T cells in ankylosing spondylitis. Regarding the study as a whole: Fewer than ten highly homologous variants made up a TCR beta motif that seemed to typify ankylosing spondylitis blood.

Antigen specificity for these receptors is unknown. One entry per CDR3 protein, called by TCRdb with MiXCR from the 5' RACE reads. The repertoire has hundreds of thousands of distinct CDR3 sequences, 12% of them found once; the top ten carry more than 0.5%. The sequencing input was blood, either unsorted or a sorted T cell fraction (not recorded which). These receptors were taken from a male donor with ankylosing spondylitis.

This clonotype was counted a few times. CDR3 bases: TGTGCCAGCAGTGGGACGGAGAAACTGTTTTTT. This codes for CASSGTEKLFF. The V and J genes are TRBV12-3 or TRBV12-4 and TRBJ1-4, with D possibly being TRBD1 (5 bases). The ends were cut back, 5 bases at V and 11 bases at J, with 9 bases in the middle. This CDR3 spans 11 amino acids.

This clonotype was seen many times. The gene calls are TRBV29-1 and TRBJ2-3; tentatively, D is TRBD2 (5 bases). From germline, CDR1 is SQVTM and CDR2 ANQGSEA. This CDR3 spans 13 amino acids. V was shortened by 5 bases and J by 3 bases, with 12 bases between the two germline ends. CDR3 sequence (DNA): TGCAGCGTTAAGAGGGTACTAACAGATACGCAGTATTTT. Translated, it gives CSVKRVLTDTQYF.

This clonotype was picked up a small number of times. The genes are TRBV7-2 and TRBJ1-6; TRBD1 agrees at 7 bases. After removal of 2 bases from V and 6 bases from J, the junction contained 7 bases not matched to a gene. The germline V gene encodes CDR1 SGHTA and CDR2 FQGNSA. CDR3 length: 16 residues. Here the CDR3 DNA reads TGTGCCAGCAGCTTATCGGCAGGGGGAGGTAATTCACCCCTCCACTTT. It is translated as CASSLSAGGGNSPLHF.

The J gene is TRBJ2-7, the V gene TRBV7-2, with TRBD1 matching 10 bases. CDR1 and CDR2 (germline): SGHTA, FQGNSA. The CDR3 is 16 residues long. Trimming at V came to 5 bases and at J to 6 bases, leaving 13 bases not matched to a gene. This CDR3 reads CASSQVLGTGESEQYF. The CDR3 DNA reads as TGTGCCAGCAGCCAAGTCTTGGGGACAGGGGAGTCCGAGCAGTACTTC.

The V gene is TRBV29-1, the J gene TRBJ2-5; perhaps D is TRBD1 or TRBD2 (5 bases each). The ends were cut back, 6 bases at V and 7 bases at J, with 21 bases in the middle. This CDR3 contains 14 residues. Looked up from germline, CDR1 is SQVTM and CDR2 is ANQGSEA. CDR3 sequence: CSVRGAALWGTQYF. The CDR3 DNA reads TGCAGCGTCCGAGGGGCAGCCCTTTGGGGGACCCAGTACTTC.

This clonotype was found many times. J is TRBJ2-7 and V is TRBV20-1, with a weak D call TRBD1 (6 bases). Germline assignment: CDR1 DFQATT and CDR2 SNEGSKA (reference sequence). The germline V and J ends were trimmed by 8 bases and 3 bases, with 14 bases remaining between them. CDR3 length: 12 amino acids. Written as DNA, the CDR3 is TGCAGTCCCCGGTCCAGGGGCTACGAGCAGTACTTC. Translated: CSPRSRGYEQYF.

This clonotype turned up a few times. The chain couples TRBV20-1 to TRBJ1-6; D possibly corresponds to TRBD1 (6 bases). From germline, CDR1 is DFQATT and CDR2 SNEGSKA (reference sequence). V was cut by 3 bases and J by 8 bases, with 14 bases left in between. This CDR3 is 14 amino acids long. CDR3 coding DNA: TGCAGTGCTAGCGGGGGGCGGTTGGATTCACCCCTCCACTTT. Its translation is CSASGGRLDSPLHF.

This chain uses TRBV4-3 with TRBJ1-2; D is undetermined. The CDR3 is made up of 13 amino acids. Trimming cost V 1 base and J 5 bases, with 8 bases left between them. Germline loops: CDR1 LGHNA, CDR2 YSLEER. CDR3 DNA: TGCGCCAGCAGCCAAGCCACGGGGTATGGCTACACCTTC. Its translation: CASSQATGYGYTF.

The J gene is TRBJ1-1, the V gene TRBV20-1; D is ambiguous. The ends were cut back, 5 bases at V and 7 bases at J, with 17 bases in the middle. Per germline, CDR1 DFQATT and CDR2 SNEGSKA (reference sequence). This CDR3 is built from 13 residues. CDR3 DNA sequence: TGCAGTGCTCCGAGGGAGGCTGGATATGAAGCTTTCTTT. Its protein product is CSAPREAGYEAFF.

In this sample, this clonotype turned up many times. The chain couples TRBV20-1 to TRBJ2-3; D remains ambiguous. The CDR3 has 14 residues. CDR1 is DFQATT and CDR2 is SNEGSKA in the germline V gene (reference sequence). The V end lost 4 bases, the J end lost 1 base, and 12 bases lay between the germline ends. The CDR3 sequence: CSAKGRPRTDTQYF. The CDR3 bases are TGCAGTGCTAAGGGCAGGCCCCGCACAGATACGCAGTATTTT.

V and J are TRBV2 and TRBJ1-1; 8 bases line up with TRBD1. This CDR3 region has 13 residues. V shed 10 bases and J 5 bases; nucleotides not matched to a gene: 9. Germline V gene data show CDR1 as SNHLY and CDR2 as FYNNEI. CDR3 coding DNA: TGTGCCACGGACAGGGTAGGAGAAACTGAAGCTTTCTTT. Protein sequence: CATDRVGETEAFF. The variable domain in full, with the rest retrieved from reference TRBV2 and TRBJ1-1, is EPEVTQTPSHQVTQMGQEVILRCVPISNHLYFYWYRQILGQKVEFLVSFYNNEISEKSEIFDDQFSVERPDGSNFTLKIRSTKLEDSAMYFCATDRVGETEAFFGQGTRLTVV.

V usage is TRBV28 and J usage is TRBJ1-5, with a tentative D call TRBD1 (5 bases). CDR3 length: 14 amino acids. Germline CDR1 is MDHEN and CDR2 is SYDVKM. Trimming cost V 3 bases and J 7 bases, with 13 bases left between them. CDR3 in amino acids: CASSFRQLGQPQHF. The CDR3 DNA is TGTGCCAGCAGTTTCAGACAGTTGGGCCAGCCCCAGCATTTT.

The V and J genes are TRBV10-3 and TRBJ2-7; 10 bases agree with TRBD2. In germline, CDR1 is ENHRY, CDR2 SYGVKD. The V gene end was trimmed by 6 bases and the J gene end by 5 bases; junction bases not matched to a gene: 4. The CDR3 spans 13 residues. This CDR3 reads CAIRPSGSDEQYF. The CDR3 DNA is TGTGCCATCAGGCCTAGCGGGAGCGACGAGCAGTACTTC.

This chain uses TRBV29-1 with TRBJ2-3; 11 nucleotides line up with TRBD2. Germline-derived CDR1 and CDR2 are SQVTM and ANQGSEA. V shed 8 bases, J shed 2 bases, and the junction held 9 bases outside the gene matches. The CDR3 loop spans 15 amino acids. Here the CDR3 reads CSSDLAGGPTDTQYF. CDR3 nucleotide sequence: TGCAGCTCTGACCTAGCGGGAGGACCCACAGATACGCAGTATTTT.

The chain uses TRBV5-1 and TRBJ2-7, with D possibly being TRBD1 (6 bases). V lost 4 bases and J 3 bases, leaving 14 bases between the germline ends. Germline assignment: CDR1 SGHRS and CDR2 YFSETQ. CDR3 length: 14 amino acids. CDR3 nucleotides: TGCGCCAGCAGCCACCAGGACAGCCTCTACGAGCAGTACTTC. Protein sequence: CASSHQDSLYEQYF.